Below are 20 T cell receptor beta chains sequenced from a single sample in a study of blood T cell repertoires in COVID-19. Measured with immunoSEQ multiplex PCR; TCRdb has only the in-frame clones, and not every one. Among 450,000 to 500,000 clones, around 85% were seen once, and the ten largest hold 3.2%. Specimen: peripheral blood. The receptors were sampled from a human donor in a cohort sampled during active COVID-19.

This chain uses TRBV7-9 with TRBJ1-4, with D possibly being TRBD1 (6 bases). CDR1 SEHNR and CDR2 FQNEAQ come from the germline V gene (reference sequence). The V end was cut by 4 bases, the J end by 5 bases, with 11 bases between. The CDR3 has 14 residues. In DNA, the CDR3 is TGTGCCAGCAGCTCAGGACAGCTCAATGAAAAACTGTTTTTT. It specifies CASSSGQLNEKLFF.

CDR3 sequence: CASSLEATSGTREQFF. The CDR3 nucleotides are TGTGCCAGCAGCTTAGAGGCGACTAGCGGGACGCGGGAGCAGTTCTTC. The V call is TRBV7-2, the J call TRBJ2-1; 11 nucleotides align to TRBD2. The V gene's germline CDR1 is SGHTA and CDR2 FQGNSA. The CDR3 is 16 residues long. V dropped 1 base and J dropped 10; count of bases not matched to a gene: 9.

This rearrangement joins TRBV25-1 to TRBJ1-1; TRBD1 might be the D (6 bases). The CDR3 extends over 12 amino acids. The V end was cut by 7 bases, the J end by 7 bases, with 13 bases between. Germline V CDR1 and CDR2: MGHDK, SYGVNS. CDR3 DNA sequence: TGTGCCAGCAACAGGGTCGGCGGTGAAGCTTTCTTT. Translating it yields CASNRVGGEAFF.

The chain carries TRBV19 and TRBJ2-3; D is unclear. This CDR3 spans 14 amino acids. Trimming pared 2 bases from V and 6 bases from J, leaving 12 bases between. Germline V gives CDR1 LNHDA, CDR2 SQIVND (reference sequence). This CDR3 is CASSIFPEADTQYF. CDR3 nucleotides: TGTGCCAGTAGTATATTTCCCGAAGCCGATACGCAGTATTTT.

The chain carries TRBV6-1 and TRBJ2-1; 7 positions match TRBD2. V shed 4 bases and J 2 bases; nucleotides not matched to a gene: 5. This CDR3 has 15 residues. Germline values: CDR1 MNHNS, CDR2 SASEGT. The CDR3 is CASSAASGTYNEQFF. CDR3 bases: TGTGCCAGCAGTGCCGCTAGCGGTACCTACAATGAGCAGTTCTTC.

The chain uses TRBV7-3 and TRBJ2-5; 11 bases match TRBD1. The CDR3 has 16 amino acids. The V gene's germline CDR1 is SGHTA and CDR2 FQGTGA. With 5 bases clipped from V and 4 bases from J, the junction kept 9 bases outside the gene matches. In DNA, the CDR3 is TGTGCCAGCAGCCTCTCGACGGGACAGGGGGGAGAGACCCAGTACTTC. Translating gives CASSLSTGQGGETQYF.

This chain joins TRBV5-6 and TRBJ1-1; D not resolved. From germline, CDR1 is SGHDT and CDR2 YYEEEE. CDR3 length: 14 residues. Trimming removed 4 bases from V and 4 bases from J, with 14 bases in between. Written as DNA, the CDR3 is TGTGCCAGCAGCGCTACGGGTTTTTCCACTGAAGCTTTCTTT. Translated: CASSATGFSTEAFF.

CDR3 in DNA: TGCGCCAGCAGCCCTTGGCAGGGGGGAGGAGAGACCCAGTACTTC. Protein product: CASSPWQGGGETQYF. The J gene is TRBJ2-5, the V gene TRBV5-1; weak D call: TRBD1 (7 bases). CDR1 is SGHRS and CDR2 is YFSETQ in the germline V gene. This CDR3 has 15 amino acids. V gave up 4 bases and J gave up 4 bases, with 17 bases separating them. The entire variable domain, with the rest obtained from reference TRBV5-1 and TRBJ2-5, is as follows: KAGVTQTPRYLIKTRGQQVTLSCSPISGHRSVSWYQQTPGQGLQFLFEYFSETQRNKGNFPGRFSGRQFSNSRSEMNVSTLELGDSALYLCASSPWQGGGETQYFGPGTRLLVL.

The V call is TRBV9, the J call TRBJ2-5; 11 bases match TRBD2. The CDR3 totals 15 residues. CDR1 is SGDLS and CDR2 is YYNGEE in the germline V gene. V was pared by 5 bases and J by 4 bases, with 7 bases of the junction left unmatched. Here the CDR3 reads CASSPGTSGPETQYF. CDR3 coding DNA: TGTGCCAGCAGTCCCGGGACTAGCGGTCCAGAGACCCAGTACTTC.

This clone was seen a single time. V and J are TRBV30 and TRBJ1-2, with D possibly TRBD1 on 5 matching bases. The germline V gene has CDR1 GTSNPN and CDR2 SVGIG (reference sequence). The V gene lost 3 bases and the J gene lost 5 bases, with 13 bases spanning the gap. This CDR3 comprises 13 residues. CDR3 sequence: CAWRAAGQYGYTF. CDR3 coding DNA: TGTGCCTGGAGGGCCGCGGGGCAGTATGGCTACACCTTC.

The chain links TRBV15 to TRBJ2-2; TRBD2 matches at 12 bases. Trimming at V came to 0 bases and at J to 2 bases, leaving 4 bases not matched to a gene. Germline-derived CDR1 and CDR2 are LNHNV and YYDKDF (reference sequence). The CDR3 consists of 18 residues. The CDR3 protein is CATSRDGTSGLNTGELFF. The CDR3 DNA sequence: TGTGCCACCAGCAGAGATGGGACTAGCGGGCTTAACACCGGGGAGCTGTTTTTT.

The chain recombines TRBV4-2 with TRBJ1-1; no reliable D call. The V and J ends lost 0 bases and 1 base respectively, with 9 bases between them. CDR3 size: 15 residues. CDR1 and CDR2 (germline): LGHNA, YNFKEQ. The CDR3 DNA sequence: TGTGCCAGCAGCCAAGAGGAGGGCCCGAACACTGAAGCTTTCTTT. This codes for CASSQEEGPNTEAFF.

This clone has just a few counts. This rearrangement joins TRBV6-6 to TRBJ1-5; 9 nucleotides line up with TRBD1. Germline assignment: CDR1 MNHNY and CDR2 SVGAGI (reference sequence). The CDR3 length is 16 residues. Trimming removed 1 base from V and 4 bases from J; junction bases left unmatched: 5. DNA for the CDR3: TGTGCCAGCAGTTACTTGACGGGACAGGGAAATCAGCCCCAGCATTTT. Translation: CASSYLTGQGNQPQHF.

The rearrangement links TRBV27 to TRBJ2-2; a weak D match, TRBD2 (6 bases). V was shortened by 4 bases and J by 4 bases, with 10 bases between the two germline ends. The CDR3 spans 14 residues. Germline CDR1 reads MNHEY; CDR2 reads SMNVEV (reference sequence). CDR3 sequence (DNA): TGTGCCAGCAGTTGGGCGGGGCTCACCGGGGAGCTGTTTTTT. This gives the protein CASSWAGLTGELFF.

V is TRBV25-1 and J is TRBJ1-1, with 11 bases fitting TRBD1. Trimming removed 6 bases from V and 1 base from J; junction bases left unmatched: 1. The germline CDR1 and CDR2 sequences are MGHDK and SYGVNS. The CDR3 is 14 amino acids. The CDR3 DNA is TGTGCCAGCAGAGGACAGGGGGCGAACACTGAAGCTTTCTTT. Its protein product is CASRGQGANTEAFF. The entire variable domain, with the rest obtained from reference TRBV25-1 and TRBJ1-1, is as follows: EADIYQTPRYLVIGTGKKITLECSQTMGHDKMYWYQQDPGMELHLIHYSYGVNSTEKGDLSSESTVSRIRTEHFPLTLESARPSHTSQYLCASRGQGANTEAFFGQGTRLTVV.

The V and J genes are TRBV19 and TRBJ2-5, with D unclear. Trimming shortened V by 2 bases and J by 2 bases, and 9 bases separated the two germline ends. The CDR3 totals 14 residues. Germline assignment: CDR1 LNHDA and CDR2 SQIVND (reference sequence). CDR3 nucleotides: TGTGCCAGTAGTATATTCCCCCTTCAAGAGACCCAGTACTTC. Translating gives CASSIFPLQETQYF.

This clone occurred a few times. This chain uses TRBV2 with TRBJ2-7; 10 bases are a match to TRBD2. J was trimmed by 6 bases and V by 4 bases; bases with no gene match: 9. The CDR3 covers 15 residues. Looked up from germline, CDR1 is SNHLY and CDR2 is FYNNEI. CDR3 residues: CASSGSKAGGGEQYF. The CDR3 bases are TGTGCCAGCAGTGGCTCAAAAGCGGGAGGGGGCGAGCAGTACTTC.

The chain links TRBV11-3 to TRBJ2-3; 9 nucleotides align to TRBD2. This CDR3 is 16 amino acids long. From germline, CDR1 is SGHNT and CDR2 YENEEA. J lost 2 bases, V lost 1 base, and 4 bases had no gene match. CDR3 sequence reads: CASSLGGGRVTDTQYF. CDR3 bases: TGTGCCAGCAGCTTAGGTGGCGGGAGGGTCACAGATACGCAGTATTTT.

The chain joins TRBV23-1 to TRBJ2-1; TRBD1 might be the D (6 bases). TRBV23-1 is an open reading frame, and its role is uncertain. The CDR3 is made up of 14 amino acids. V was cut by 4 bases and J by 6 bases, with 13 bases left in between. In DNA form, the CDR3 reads TGCGCCAGCAGTCCAAGGACAGCCTCCAATGAGCAGTTCTTC. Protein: CASSPRTASNEQFF.

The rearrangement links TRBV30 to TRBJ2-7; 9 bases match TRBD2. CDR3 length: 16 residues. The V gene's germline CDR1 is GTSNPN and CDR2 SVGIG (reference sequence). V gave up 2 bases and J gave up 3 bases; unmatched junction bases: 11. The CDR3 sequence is CAWSRNSLAGNYEQYF. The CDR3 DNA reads TGTGCCTGGAGTCGAAACAGTCTAGCGGGAAACTACGAGCAGTACTTC.